These 15 T cell receptor beta chains share one sample of origin, sequenced in a study of CD4+ T cells in melanoma. Only in-frame clones appear in the TCRdb table, and some are missing; sequencing was by immunoSEQ multiplex PCR. The table records 10,000 to 12,000 clones, about three fifths of them present only once. The sample taken for sequencing was cells from a culture (not recorded whether cultured in vitro). The source of these receptors is a human donor with melanoma.

V and J are TRBV5-5 and TRBJ2-3; 12 positions agree with TRBD2. The germline gives CDR1 SGHKS, CDR2 YYEKEE (reference sequence). V shed 2 bases, J shed 5 bases, and the junction held 9 bases outside the gene matches. The CDR3 covers 17 residues. CDR3 residues: CASSFGLAGSRGDTQYF. The CDR3, as DNA: TGTGCCAGCAGCTTCGGACTAGCGGGGTCACGGGGAGATACGCAGTATTTT.

This clone was observed a few times. The J gene is TRBJ1-1, the V gene TRBV6-1, with D possibly matching TRBD1 (5 bases). The CDR3 runs to 14 residues. Germline CDR1 and CDR2: MNHNS and SASEGT. Trimming stripped 1 base from V and 6 bases from J, with 12 bases between. DNA of the CDR3: TGTGCCAGCAGTGAAGTTAGGGGCACCTCTGAAGCTTTCTTT. It codes for CASSEVRGTSEAFF.

The J gene is TRBJ1-2, the V gene TRBV15; 8 positions agree with TRBD1. The trim removed 5 bases at V and 2 bases at J, leaving 4 bases unmatched. Per germline, CDR1 LNHNV and CDR2 YYDKDF (reference sequence). The CDR3 has 14 residues. CDR3 DNA: TGTGCCACCAGCTTCGACAGGGGAAACTATGGCTACACCTTC. Residues: CATSFDRGNYGYTF.

This clone has just one count. The gene calls are TRBV18 and TRBJ1-1; D is unresolved. Trimming stripped 3 bases from V and 1 base from J, with 12 bases between. The CDR3 extends over 15 amino acids. The germline V gene has CDR1 KGHSH and CDR2 LQKENI. Here the CDR3 DNA reads TGTGCCAGCTCACCTACACAGATCAGGAACACTGAAGCTTTCTTT. Encoded protein: CASSPTQIRNTEAFF.

V usage is TRBV30 and J usage is TRBJ1-1; the D gene is possibly TRBD1 (6 bases). Trimming cost V 4 bases and J 4 bases, with 19 bases left between them. The germline gives CDR1 GTSNPN, CDR2 SVGIG (reference sequence). This CDR3 contains 15 residues. CDR3 in DNA: TGTGCCTGGACCGATACAGGGCAGGCGGGCACTGAAGCTTTCTTT. This translates into CAWTDTGQAGTEAFF.

CDR3 in DNA: TGTGCCAGTAGTATAGTTGGAGGGGGAAGGATCATCCGGGTCACTGAAGCTTTCTTT. It translates to CASSIVGGGRIIRVTEAFF. The V and J genes are TRBV19 and TRBJ1-1; tentative D call: TRBD1 (6 bases). With 1 base removed from V and 4 bases from J, the gap between germline ends came to 25 bases. The germline V gene has CDR1 LNHDA and CDR2 SQIVND (reference sequence). The CDR3 is 19 amino acids.

The chain couples TRBV29-1 to TRBJ2-7; D is perhaps TRBD2 (5 bases). The V gene lost 7 bases and the J gene lost 4 bases, with 14 bases spanning the gap. This CDR3 comprises 12 residues. The germline V gene has CDR1 SQVTM and CDR2 ANQGSEA. CDR3 residues: CSAQARTYEQYF. The CDR3 DNA reads TGCAGCGCACAAGCCAGGACTTACGAGCAGTACTTC.

The CDR3 DNA is TGTGCCAGCAGCGGTACAGGGGTAGGTTCACCCCTCCACTTT. Translation gives CASSGTGVGSPLHF. The rearrangement joins TRBV7-9 to TRBJ1-6, with 7 bases fitting TRBD1. Germline-derived CDR1 and CDR2 are SEHNR and FQNEAQ (reference sequence). Losses at the gene ends were 5 bases for V and 9 bases for J; bases not matched to a gene: 7. The CDR3 has 14 residues.

This clone was detected only a few times. This sequence joins TRBV2 and TRBJ2-7, with a tentative D call TRBD2 (6 bases). Looked up from germline, CDR1 is SNHLY and CDR2 is FYNNEI. CDR3 length equals 12 residues. Trimming removed 8 bases from V and 4 bases from J, with 12 bases in between. The DNA of the CDR3 is TGTGCCAGCCGGGGGAACGGGTACGAGCAGTACTTC. Translated: CASRGNGYEQYF.

The J gene is TRBJ1-3, the V gene TRBV6-5; D uncertain. V was shortened by 7 bases and J by 4 bases, with 14 bases between the two germline ends. The CDR3 totals 14 residues. Germline-derived CDR1 and CDR2 are MNHEY and SVGAGI. Here the CDR3 reads CASILYHNGNTIYF. The CDR3 bases are TGTGCCAGCATCCTGTATCACAACGGAAACACCATATATTTT.

This clone was counted between two and nine times. CDR3 residues: CASSFGPYGDTEAFF. The CDR3 DNA reads TGTGCCAGCAGCTTTGGTCCCTACGGGGACACTGAAGCTTTCTTT. The chain recombines TRBV7-2 with TRBJ1-1; D not resolved. The V and J ends lost 3 bases and 3 bases respectively, with 14 bases between them. The CDR3 totals 15 residues. CDR1 and CDR2 from the germline V gene are SGHTA and FQGNSA. The whole variable domain, filled in from reference TRBV7-2 and TRBJ1-1, reads GAGVSQSPSNKVTEKGKDVELRCDPISGHTALYWYRQSLGQGLEFLIYFQGNSAPDKSGLPSDRFSAERTGGSVSTLTIQRTQQEDSAVYLCASSFGPYGDTEAFFGQGTRLTVV.

This clone was detected only a few times. This chain links TRBV19 with TRBJ1-6; D gene unclear. CDR3 size: 12 residues. The germline V gene encodes CDR1 LNHDA and CDR2 SQIVND (reference sequence). V lost 7 bases and J 7 bases, leaving 8 bases between the germline ends. CDR3 residues: CASTIRNSPLHF. CDR3 coding DNA: TGTGCCAGTACCATCAGAAATTCACCCCTCCACTTT.

The chain is built from TRBV21-1 and TRBJ1-4; TRBD1 is the table's D call and was not checked against the DNA. TRBV21-1 is a pseudogene. The CDR3 loop spans 17 amino acids. The CDR3 here is CASGSTGESGTNEKLFF. CDR3 nucleotides: TGTGCCAGCGGGTCCACAGGGGAGTCTGGGACTAATGAAAAACTGTTTTTT.

This chain's CDR3 is CASSIDRNYGYTF. In DNA form, the CDR3 reads TGTGCCAGCAGCATAGACAGGAACTATGGCTACACCTTC. This chain links TRBV9 with TRBJ1-2; possibly TRBD1 for D (6 bases). This CDR3 region has 13 residues. Trimming removed 4 bases from V and 2 bases from J, with 9 bases in between. CDR1 is SGDLS, CDR2 YYNGEE, per germline.

The genes are TRBV19 and TRBJ2-2; TRBD1 agrees at 7 bases. The CDR3 is made up of 18 amino acids. J was trimmed by 4 bases and V by 1 base; bases with no gene match: 12. Germline V gene sequence: CDR1 LNHDA, CDR2 SQIVND (reference sequence). The CDR3: CASSIGYRGRGSTGELFF. The CDR3 nucleotides are TGTGCCAGTAGTATAGGATACAGGGGACGAGGGTCCACCGGGGAGCTGTTTTTT.